Listed below are T cell receptor beta chains from one sample, sequenced in a study of cytomegalovirus exposure and HLA in healthy donors. Here immunoSEQ multiplex PCR was the method, and the copy in TCRdb shows in-frame clones only, minus some. This sample has about 120,000 clones, with approximately 80% found just once. Sequences were obtained from PBMCs. Receptor source: a man aged 45 to 65 in good health and CMV-seropositive. Each CDR3 is given with its conserved first and last residue. D genes are given only for firm matches. A clone size is listed for some rows: how often the clone was seen (once, few, many), or a class if it is expanded.

D | J | size | V | CDR3 | DNA
TRBD1 | TRBJ1-4 | . | TRBV5-1 | CASSIGTGGEKLFF | TGCGCCAGCAGCATAGGGACAGGGGGAGAAAAACTGTTTTTT
. | TRBJ1-1 | once | TRBV18 | CASSPGGKTEAFF | TGTGCCAGCTCACCAGGGGGGAAGACTGAAGCTTTCTTT
TRBD1 | TRBJ1-5 | . | TRBV19 | CASNTVGEQGQPQHF | TGTGCCAGTAACACAGTCGGCGAACAGGGGCAGCCCCAGCATTTT
. | TRBJ2-7 | . | TRBV6-4 | CARYFTGPREQYF | TGTGCCAGATATTTTACAGGGCCACGGGAGCAGTACTTC
. | TRBJ2-1 | . | TRBV27 | CASSLLGTPYNEQFF | TGTGCCAGCAGTTTATTAGGGACACCCTACAATGAGCAGTTCTTC
TRBD1 | TRBJ1-1 | . | TRBV5-1 | CASSAGQGKYTEAFF | TGCGCCAGCAGCGCCGGACAGGGGAAATATACTGAAGCTTTCTTT
. | TRBJ1-5 | . | TRBV29-1 | CSVSGSNQPQHF | TGCAGCGTCTCGGGGAGCAATCAGCCCCAGCATTTT
. | TRBJ2-3 | . | TRBV4-2 | CASSQASGPRGDTQYF | TGTGCCAGCAGCCAAGCGAGCGGTCCCCGGGGAGATACGCAGTATTTT
TRBD1 | TRBJ2-5 | . | TRBV10-3 | CATRTGQETQYF | TGTGCCACCAGGACAGGCCAAGAGACCCAGTACTTC
. | TRBJ1-2 | . | TRBV5-6 | CASSPVDFGAGGYTF | TGTGCCAGCAGTCCAGTGGACTTCGGGGCGGGGGGCTACACCTTC